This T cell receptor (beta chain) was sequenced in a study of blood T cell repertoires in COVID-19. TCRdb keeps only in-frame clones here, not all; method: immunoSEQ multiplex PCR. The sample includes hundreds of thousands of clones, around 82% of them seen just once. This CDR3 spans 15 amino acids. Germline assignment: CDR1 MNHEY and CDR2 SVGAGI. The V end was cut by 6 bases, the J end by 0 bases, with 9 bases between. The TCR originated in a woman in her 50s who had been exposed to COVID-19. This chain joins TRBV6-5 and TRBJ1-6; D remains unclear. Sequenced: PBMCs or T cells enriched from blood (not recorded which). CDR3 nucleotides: TGTGCCAGCAGCCTCGGGGACTCCTATAATTCACCCCTCCACTTT. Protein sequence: CASSLGDSYNSPLHF.